A single sample gave rise to the 17 T cell receptor beta chains below, sequenced in a study of blood T cell repertoires in COVID-19. Clones were read by immunoSEQ multiplex PCR, and TCRdb kept only the in-frame ones, dropping some. This sample has under 55,000 clones, with around 80% found just once. The material sequenced was PBMCs or T cells enriched from blood (not recorded which). These receptors were taken from a woman in her 50s with acute COVID-19.

This clone has a handful of counts. The J gene is TRBJ2-1, the V gene TRBV9; 7 nucleotides match TRBD1. Germline V gene lookup returns CDR1 SGDLS and CDR2 YYNGEE. This CDR3 has 16 residues. With 3 bases clipped from V and 3 bases from J, the junction kept 9 bases outside the gene matches. The CDR3 loop reads CASSASGDRFYNEQFF. The CDR3 nucleotides are TGTGCCAGCAGCGCTTCCGGGGACAGATTCTACAATGAGCAGTTCTTC.

This chain joins TRBV2 and TRBJ1-2; TRBD1 might be the D (5 bases). V gave up 2 bases and J gave up 8 bases, with 12 bases separating them. The CDR3 is 13 amino acids. Looked up from germline, CDR1 is SNHLY and CDR2 is FYNNEI. DNA for the CDR3: TGTGCCAGCAGTGAATTCAGGGAAGGCGGCTACACCTTC. It encodes CASSEFREGGYTF.

This clone was detected a few times. This rearrangement joins TRBV11-2 to TRBJ2-5; perhaps TRBD1 as D (6 bases). Trimming took 1 base from V and 0 from J, leaving 12 bases between them. CDR1 is SGHAT and CDR2 is FQNNGV in the germline V gene. The CDR3 sequence is 16 residues long. In DNA, the CDR3 is TGTGCCAGCAGCTTAGTTGCAGGACAGTACCAAGAGACCCAGTACTTC. Its protein is CASSLVAGQYQETQYF.

This chain connects TRBV25-1 to TRBJ1-3; TRBD1 is a possible D gene (6 bases). The V and J ends lost 2 bases and 4 bases respectively, with 15 bases between them. CDR3 size: 16 residues. CDR1 is MGHDK, CDR2 SYGVNS, per germline. The CDR3 region has the DNA TGTGCCAGCAGTGAAGAAGTGGGGGCTCCAGGAAACACCATATATTTT. It encodes CASSEEVGAPGNTIYF.

This sequence joins TRBV12-5 and TRBJ2-5; D not resolved. Germline V lookup: CDR1 LGHNT, CDR2 FRNRAP. The CDR3 has 14 residues. Trimming took off 1 base at V and 2 bases at J, with 8 bases between the two ends. CDR3 residues: CASGLGLVQETQYF. CDR3 in DNA: TGTGCTAGTGGTTTGGGACTGGTTCAAGAGACCCAGTACTTC.

The chain couples TRBV3-1 (or the pseudogene TRBV3-2) to TRBJ1-1; D may be TRBD1 (6 bases). The CDR3 has 16 amino acids. CDR1 and CDR2 from the germline V gene are LGHDT and YNNKEL (reference sequence). With 3 bases removed from V and 4 bases from J, the gap between germline ends came to 18 bases. Here the CDR3 DNA reads TGTGCCAGCAGCCAGGGTTCACAGGGTTTCGGCACTGAAGCTTTCTTT. It encodes CASSQGSQGFGTEAFF.

J is TRBJ1-4 and V is TRBV15; 8 nucleotides line up with TRBD1. Germline V lookup: CDR1 LNHNV, CDR2 YYDKDF (reference sequence). There are 18 residues in the CDR3. V shed 3 bases, J shed 2 bases, and the junction held 11 bases outside the gene matches. The CDR3 DNA reads as TGTGCCACCAGCAGGGGTCGGACAGGGTTGCGGACTAATGAAAAACTGTTTTTT. Translation gives CATSRGRTGLRTNEKLFF.

The chain is built from TRBV5-4 and TRBJ1-2, with TRBD1 as a possible D gene (5 bases). The CDR3 covers 13 residues. The V end was cut by 4 bases, the J end by 5 bases, with 12 bases between. CDR1 SGHNT and CDR2 YYREEE come from the germline V gene (reference sequence). This CDR3 reads CASSVYAGYGYTF. CDR3 nucleotide sequence: TGTGCCAGCAGCGTCTACGCAGGGTATGGCTACACCTTC. The variable domain in full, completed from reference TRBV5-4 and TRBJ1-2, reads ETGVTQSPTHLIKTRGQQVTLRCSSQSGHNTVSWYQQALGQGPQFIFQYYREEENGRGNFPPRFSGLQFPNYSSELNVNALELDDSALYLCASSVYAGYGYTFGSGTRLTVV.

This clone has a handful of counts. V and J are TRBV5-4 and TRBJ1-5, with a weak D call TRBD1 (5 bases). The germline V gene has CDR1 SGHNT and CDR2 YYREEE (reference sequence). Trimming stripped 3 bases from V and 0 bases from J, with 10 bases between. CDR3 length: 15 amino acids. CDR3 sequence reads: CASSSGGSSNQPQHF. The CDR3 DNA is TGTGCCAGCAGCTCGGGGGGGAGTAGCAATCAGCCCCAGCATTTT.

This clone was seen once. The CDR3: CASGLPTGLTNEQYF. In DNA form, the CDR3 reads TGTGCTAGTGGTTTGCCGACAGGTTTAACCAACGAGCAGTACTTC. The chain recombines TRBV12-5 with TRBJ2-7, with D possibly being TRBD1 (6 bases). CDR1 LGHNT and CDR2 FRNRAP come from the germline V gene. The CDR3 runs 15 residues. V lost 2 bases and J 5 bases, leaving 16 bases between the germline ends.

The chain employs TRBV30 and TRBJ1-4, with a weak D call TRBD1 (6 bases). CDR3 length: 14 amino acids. The germline V gene has CDR1 GTSNPN and CDR2 SVGIG (reference sequence). Trimming cost V 2 bases and J 5 bases, with 12 bases left between them. This CDR3 is CAWSTGPRNEKLFF. The CDR3 DNA follows: TGTGCCTGGAGTACAGGGCCAAGGAATGAAAAACTGTTTTTT.

The chain joins TRBV13 to TRBJ1-2; the match to TRBD1 covers 8 bases. This CDR3 comprises 14 residues. Germline V gene sequence: CDR1 PRHDT, CDR2 FYEKMQ (reference sequence). V was clipped by 5 bases and J by 4 bases; unmatched bases: 6. In DNA form, the CDR3 reads TGTGCCAGCAGCCCGCAGGGGGCCTTCTATGGCTACACCTTC. This codes for CASSPQGAFYGYTF.

CDR3 protein: CASSQEGLAARPYEQYF. The DNA of the CDR3 is TGTGCCAGCAGCCAAGAGGGACTAGCGGCCAGACCCTACGAGCAGTACTTC. This chain joins TRBV4-2 and TRBJ2-7, with TRBD2 identical over 11 bases. The V gene's germline CDR1 is LGHNA and CDR2 YNFKEQ. Trimming cost V 0 bases and J 2 bases; bases outside gene matches: 6. The length of the CDR3 is 17 residues.

This chain joins TRBV4-1 and TRBJ2-2; tentative D call: TRBD1 (5 bases). This CDR3 region has 15 residues. Trimming left V 0 bases short and J 3 bases short, with 8 bases between. Germline lookup yields CDR1 MGHRA and CDR2 YSYEKL. This chain's CDR3 is CASSQDRGYTGELFF. The CDR3 nucleotides are TGCGCCAGCAGCCAAGATAGGGGATACACCGGGGAGCTGTTTTTT.

This rearrangement joins TRBV6-6 to TRBJ1-1, with a tentative D call TRBD1 (6 bases). The germline V gene encodes CDR1 MNHNY and CDR2 SVGAGI (reference sequence). V lost 10 bases and J lost 12, with 18 bases in between. This CDR3 has 11 amino acids. The CDR3 coding sequence is TGTGCCAACAGAAGACAGGTCGGGCCTTTCTTT. This encodes CANRRQVGPFF.

This clone was detected only once. The J gene is TRBJ2-7, the V gene TRBV6-6; possible D gene TRBD2, 5 bases. The CDR3 is 12 amino acids. CDR1 and CDR2 from the germline V gene are MNHNY and SVGAGI (reference sequence). V shed 2 bases and J shed 4 bases, with 6 bases lying between them. Here the CDR3 reads CASSYRGYEQYF. The CDR3 coding sequence is TGTGCCAGCAGTTACAGAGGGTACGAGCAGTACTTC.

This sequence joins TRBV5-1 and TRBJ1-2, with D possibly matching TRBD1 (5 bases). The V gene lost 0 bases and the J gene lost 8 bases, with 14 bases spanning the gap. Germline V gene lookup returns CDR1 SGHRS and CDR2 YFSETQ. The CDR3 length is 14 residues. In DNA, the CDR3 is TGCGCCAGCAGCTTGGAGAGTCGCAGGGAAGGCTACACCTTC. This encodes CASSLESRREGYTF.